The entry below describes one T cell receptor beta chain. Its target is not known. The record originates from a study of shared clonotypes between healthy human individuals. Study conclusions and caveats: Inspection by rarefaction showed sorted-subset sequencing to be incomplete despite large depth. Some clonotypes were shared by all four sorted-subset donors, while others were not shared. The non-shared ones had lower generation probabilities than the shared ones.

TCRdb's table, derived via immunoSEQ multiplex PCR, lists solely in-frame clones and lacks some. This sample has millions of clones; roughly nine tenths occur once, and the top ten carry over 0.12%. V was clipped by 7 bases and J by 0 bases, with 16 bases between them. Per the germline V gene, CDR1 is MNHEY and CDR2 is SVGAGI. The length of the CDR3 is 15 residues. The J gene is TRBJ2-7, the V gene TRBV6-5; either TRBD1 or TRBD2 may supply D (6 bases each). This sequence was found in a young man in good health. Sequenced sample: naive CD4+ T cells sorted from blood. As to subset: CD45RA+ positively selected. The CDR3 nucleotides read TGTGCCAGCACCTACGGGGGCGGAAACTCCTACGAGCAGTACTTC. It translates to CASTYGGGNSYEQYF.